This T cell receptor (beta chain) was found in a study of early T cells in non-severe SARS-CoV-2 infection. Overall study: Chains stayed unpaired after sequencing of bulk RNA from unsorted whole blood.

Trimming took 4 bases from V and 3 from J; bases not matched to a gene: 3. Looked up from germline, CDR1 is KGHSH and CDR2 is LQKENI. The CDR3 runs to 14 residues. Unique molecular identifier tags were affixed to discrete cDNA molecules. TCRdb re-called the 5' RACE reads through MiXCR, storing one row per CDR3 protein. The profile shows tens of thousands of distinct CDR3 sequences, under 8.5% of them singletons. The chain joins TRBV18 to TRBJ2-1, with 7 bases that match TRBD1. The sample consisted of whole blood, taken at baseline. The receptor comes from an adult who was a healthcare worker with PCR-confirmed SARS-CoV-2 infection or an uninfected control (not recorded which). CDR3 coding DNA: TGTGCCAGCTCACGGGACAGAGACTACAATGAGCAGTTCTTC. This encodes CASSRDRDYNEQFF.